Presented here are 13 T cell receptor beta chains from one specimen sequenced in a study of T cell responses to AZD1222 COVID-19 vaccine. The assay was immunoSEQ multiplex PCR, and TCRdb's table has in-frame clones only and misses some. The sample lists approximately 150,000 clones; 93% were seen once. The material was peripheral blood, obtained on day 0 of AZD1222 vaccination. Receptor source: an adult in good health.

This clone was seen only once. The chain employs TRBV5-1 and TRBJ2-7, with TRBD1 as a possible D gene (8 bases). Trimming shortened V by 6 bases and J by 3 bases, and 28 bases separated the two germline ends. The germline gives CDR1 SGHRS, CDR2 YFSETQ. The CDR3 extends over 18 amino acids. CDR3 DNA: TGCGCCAGCACCTCCGGGGGGACAGGCAGATTCCCCGGCTACGAGCAGTACTTC. Translating gives CASTSGGTGRFPGYEQYF. Drawing the rest from reference TRBV5-1 and TRBJ2-7, the complete variable domain is KAGVTQTPRYLIKTRGQQVTLSCSPISGHRSVSWYQQTPGQGLQFLFEYFSETQRNKGNFPGRFSGRQFSNSRSEMNVSTLELGDSALYLCASTSGGTGRFPGYEQYFGPGTRLTVT.

The chain links TRBV11-3 to TRBJ2-3; D remains ambiguous. Germline assignment: CDR1 SGHNT and CDR2 YENEEA. This CDR3 has 15 amino acids. Trimming took off 5 bases at V and 3 bases at J, with 15 bases between the two ends. Here the CDR3 DNA reads TGTGCCAGCAGCAAAGACTCCGCAGGTACAGATACGCAGTATTTT. Protein product: CASSKDSAGTDTQYF.

The chain joins TRBV7-8 to TRBJ2-7; D is perhaps TRBD2 (5 bases). The CDR3 is 15 amino acids. V was shortened by 4 bases and J by 3 bases, with 16 bases between the two germline ends. Germline CDR1 reads SGHVS; CDR2 reads FQNEAQ. CDR3 sequence: CASSYRGKTDYEQYF. Here the CDR3 DNA reads TGTGCCAGCAGCTACCGAGGGAAGACGGACTACGAGCAGTACTTC.

The chain carries TRBV23-1 and TRBJ2-1; unclear D gene. TRBV23-1 counts as an open reading frame of uncertain function. V lost 4 bases and J 8 bases, leaving 3 bases between the germline ends. The CDR3 runs 10 residues. The CDR3 DNA sequence: TGCGCCAGCAGTCCCCATGAGCAGTTCTTC. Translated, it gives CASSPHEQFF.

V gene TRBV7-9 combines with J gene TRBJ2-5; 10 bases align to TRBD2. CDR1 and CDR2 from the germline V gene are SEHNR and FQNEAQ (reference sequence). The trim removed 0 bases at V and 4 bases at J, leaving 5 bases unmatched. There are 16 residues in the CDR3. The CDR3 region is CASSLASGGLGETQYF. In DNA form, the CDR3 reads TGTGCCAGCAGCTTAGCTAGCGGGGGGCTGGGAGAGACCCAGTACTTC.

The J gene is TRBJ2-7, the V gene TRBV4-1; D is perhaps TRBD2 (5 bases). There are 15 residues in the CDR3. Germline CDR1 reads MGHRA; CDR2 reads YSYEKL. Trimming removed 1 base at V and 4 bases at J, with 14 bases between. CDR3 in amino acids: CASSQVSLAEYEQYF. The CDR3 DNA reads TGCGCCAGCAGCCAAGTGTCTCTAGCAGAATACGAGCAGTACTTC.

The gene calls are TRBV18 and TRBJ2-7; 7 nucleotides align to TRBD1. Germline CDR1 KGHSH, CDR2 LQKENI. The CDR3 extends over 15 amino acids. V gave up 3 bases and J gave up 2 bases; unmatched junction bases: 7. This CDR3 is CASSPNRGRPYEQYF. The CDR3 DNA sequence: TGTGCCAGCTCACCCAACAGGGGCAGGCCCTACGAGCAGTACTTC.

This clone was found once. V is TRBV19 and J is TRBJ1-1; TRBD1 aligns across 7 bases. Trimming removed 9 bases from V and 4 bases from J; junction bases left unmatched: 8. Germline assignment: CDR1 LNHDA and CDR2 SQIVND (reference sequence). CDR3 length: 13 residues. The CDR3 spells CASKGWTGTEAFF. In nucleotides, the CDR3 is TGTGCCAGCAAAGGATGGACAGGCACTGAAGCTTTCTTT.

The chain joins TRBV6-1 to TRBJ2-7, with no clear D. V was shortened by 3 bases and J by 6 bases, with 12 bases between the two germline ends. The CDR3 has 13 residues. Per germline, CDR1 MNHNS and CDR2 SASEGT. Written as DNA, the CDR3 is TGTGCCAGCAGTGATTATTTAGCCGGCGAGCAGTACTTC. This gives the protein CASSDYLAGEQYF.

The CDR3 DNA follows: TGTGCCTGGAGTGGGACAGGGGAAGGCTACACCTTC. This translates into CAWSGTGEGYTF. The rearrangement joins TRBV30 to TRBJ1-2; 9 bases align to TRBD1. The CDR3 has 12 amino acids. Trimming removed 1 base from V and 8 bases from J; junction bases left unmatched: 2. Germline CDR1 reads GTSNPN; CDR2 reads SVGIG (reference sequence).

This clone was seen a handful of times. The chain couples TRBV11-2 to TRBJ2-2; 7 bases align to TRBD1. CDR3 length: 16 residues. The trim removed 3 bases at V and 0 bases at J, leaving 4 bases unmatched. Germline loops: CDR1 SGHAT, CDR2 FQNNGV. The CDR3 DNA is TGTGCCAGCAGCTTCTGGACAGGCGCGAACACCGGGGAGCTGTTTTTT. Amino acid sequence: CASSFWTGANTGELFF.

The chain uses TRBV27 and TRBJ2-5; D unclear. Trimming pared 5 bases from V and 5 bases from J, leaving 15 bases between. The length of the CDR3 is 14 residues. The germline CDR1 and CDR2 sequences are MNHEY and SMNVEV (reference sequence). CDR3 DNA: TGTGCCAGCAGTCCAATCCCTCCCAGGGAGACCCAGTACTTC. This translates into CASSPIPPRETQYF.

This chain uses TRBV19 with TRBJ1-5; TRBD1 is a possible D gene (6 bases). Per germline, CDR1 LNHDA and CDR2 SQIVND (reference sequence). V lost 2 bases, J lost 0 bases, and 11 bases lay in between. The CDR3 runs to 16 residues. CDR3 sequence reads: CASSISQGYSNQPQHF. CDR3 nucleotide sequence: TGTGCCAGTAGTATATCACAGGGCTATAGCAATCAGCCCCAGCATTTT.